The 6 T cell receptor beta chains listed next were all sequenced from one sample in a study of T cell repertoires in cytomegalovirus infection. The antigens of these receptors remain unknown. TCRdb used MiXCR to reprocess the reads, holding one entry per CDR3 protein. The sample lists roughly 860,000 distinct CDR3 sequences; 30% to 35% were seen once. This material consisted of cultured CD8+ T cells from PBMCs, taken from culture after CMV antigen stimulation. These receptors were collected from a human donor in good health (CMV status not recorded). Some clones in this sample may be carry-over from other donors' samples.

This clonotype was counted between two and nine times. The V call is TRBV7-9, the J call TRBJ1-4; 7 bases match TRBD1. Germline V CDR1 and CDR2: SEHNR, FQNEAQ (reference sequence). The CDR3 contains 14 residues. Unmatched junction bases numbered 6, after V lost 6 bases and J lost 5 bases. CDR3 protein: CASRPPGGNEKLFF. CDR3 bases: TGTGCCAGCAGACCACCAGGGGGGAATGAAAAACTGTTTTTT.

The gene calls are TRBV20-1 and TRBJ1-6, with unresolved D. The germline CDR1 and CDR2 sequences are DFQATT and SNEGSKA (reference sequence). The V end lost 6 bases, the J end lost 14 bases, and 20 bases lay between the germline ends. The CDR3 extends over 13 amino acids. CDR3 sequence (DNA): TGCAGTGCCCGGAATGGATCACCAAGGACCCTCCACTTT. Protein sequence: CSARNGSPRTLHF.

This clonotype was picked up a small number of times. The chain uses TRBV6-2 or TRBV6-3 and TRBJ2-2; possibly TRBD1 for D (5 bases). The CDR3 is made up of 15 amino acids. Trimming took off 7 bases at V and 3 bases at J, with 15 bases between the two ends. Germline V gene sequence: CDR1 MNHEY, CDR2 SVGEGT. The chain's CDR3 is CASNLLQTDTGELFF. CDR3 nucleotides: TGTGCCAGCAACCTTCTACAGACAGACACCGGGGAGCTGTTTTTT.

CDR3 in amino acids: CASSQVPGPPRTEAFF. In DNA, the CDR3 is TGTGCCAGCAGCCAAGTCCCCGGGCCCCCTCGCACTGAAGCTTTCTTT. The V call is TRBV14, the J call TRBJ1-1; no definite D call. This CDR3 comprises 16 residues. Trimming removed 1 base from V and 4 bases from J, with 16 bases in between. The germline V gene has CDR1 SGHDN and CDR2 FVKESK.

V usage is TRBV7-7 and J usage is TRBJ2-2; D is perhaps TRBD1 or TRBD2 (5 bases each). The CDR3 has 14 residues. Germline CDR1 reads SSHAT; CDR2 reads FNYEAQ (reference sequence). The CDR3 reads CAWVGGPNTGELFF. The CDR3, as DNA: TGTGCTTGGGTTGGGGGTCCCAACACCGGGGAGCTGTTTTTT.

This chain joins TRBV29-1 and TRBJ1-1, with a weak D call TRBD1 (5 bases). There are 12 residues in the CDR3. Deletions cut 0 bases from V and 4 bases from J, with 6 bases between. Per the germline V gene, CDR1 is SQVTM and CDR2 is ANQGSEA. The CDR3: CSVEEGVTEAFF. The DNA of the CDR3 is TGCAGCGTTGAAGAGGGGGTCACTGAAGCTTTCTTT.